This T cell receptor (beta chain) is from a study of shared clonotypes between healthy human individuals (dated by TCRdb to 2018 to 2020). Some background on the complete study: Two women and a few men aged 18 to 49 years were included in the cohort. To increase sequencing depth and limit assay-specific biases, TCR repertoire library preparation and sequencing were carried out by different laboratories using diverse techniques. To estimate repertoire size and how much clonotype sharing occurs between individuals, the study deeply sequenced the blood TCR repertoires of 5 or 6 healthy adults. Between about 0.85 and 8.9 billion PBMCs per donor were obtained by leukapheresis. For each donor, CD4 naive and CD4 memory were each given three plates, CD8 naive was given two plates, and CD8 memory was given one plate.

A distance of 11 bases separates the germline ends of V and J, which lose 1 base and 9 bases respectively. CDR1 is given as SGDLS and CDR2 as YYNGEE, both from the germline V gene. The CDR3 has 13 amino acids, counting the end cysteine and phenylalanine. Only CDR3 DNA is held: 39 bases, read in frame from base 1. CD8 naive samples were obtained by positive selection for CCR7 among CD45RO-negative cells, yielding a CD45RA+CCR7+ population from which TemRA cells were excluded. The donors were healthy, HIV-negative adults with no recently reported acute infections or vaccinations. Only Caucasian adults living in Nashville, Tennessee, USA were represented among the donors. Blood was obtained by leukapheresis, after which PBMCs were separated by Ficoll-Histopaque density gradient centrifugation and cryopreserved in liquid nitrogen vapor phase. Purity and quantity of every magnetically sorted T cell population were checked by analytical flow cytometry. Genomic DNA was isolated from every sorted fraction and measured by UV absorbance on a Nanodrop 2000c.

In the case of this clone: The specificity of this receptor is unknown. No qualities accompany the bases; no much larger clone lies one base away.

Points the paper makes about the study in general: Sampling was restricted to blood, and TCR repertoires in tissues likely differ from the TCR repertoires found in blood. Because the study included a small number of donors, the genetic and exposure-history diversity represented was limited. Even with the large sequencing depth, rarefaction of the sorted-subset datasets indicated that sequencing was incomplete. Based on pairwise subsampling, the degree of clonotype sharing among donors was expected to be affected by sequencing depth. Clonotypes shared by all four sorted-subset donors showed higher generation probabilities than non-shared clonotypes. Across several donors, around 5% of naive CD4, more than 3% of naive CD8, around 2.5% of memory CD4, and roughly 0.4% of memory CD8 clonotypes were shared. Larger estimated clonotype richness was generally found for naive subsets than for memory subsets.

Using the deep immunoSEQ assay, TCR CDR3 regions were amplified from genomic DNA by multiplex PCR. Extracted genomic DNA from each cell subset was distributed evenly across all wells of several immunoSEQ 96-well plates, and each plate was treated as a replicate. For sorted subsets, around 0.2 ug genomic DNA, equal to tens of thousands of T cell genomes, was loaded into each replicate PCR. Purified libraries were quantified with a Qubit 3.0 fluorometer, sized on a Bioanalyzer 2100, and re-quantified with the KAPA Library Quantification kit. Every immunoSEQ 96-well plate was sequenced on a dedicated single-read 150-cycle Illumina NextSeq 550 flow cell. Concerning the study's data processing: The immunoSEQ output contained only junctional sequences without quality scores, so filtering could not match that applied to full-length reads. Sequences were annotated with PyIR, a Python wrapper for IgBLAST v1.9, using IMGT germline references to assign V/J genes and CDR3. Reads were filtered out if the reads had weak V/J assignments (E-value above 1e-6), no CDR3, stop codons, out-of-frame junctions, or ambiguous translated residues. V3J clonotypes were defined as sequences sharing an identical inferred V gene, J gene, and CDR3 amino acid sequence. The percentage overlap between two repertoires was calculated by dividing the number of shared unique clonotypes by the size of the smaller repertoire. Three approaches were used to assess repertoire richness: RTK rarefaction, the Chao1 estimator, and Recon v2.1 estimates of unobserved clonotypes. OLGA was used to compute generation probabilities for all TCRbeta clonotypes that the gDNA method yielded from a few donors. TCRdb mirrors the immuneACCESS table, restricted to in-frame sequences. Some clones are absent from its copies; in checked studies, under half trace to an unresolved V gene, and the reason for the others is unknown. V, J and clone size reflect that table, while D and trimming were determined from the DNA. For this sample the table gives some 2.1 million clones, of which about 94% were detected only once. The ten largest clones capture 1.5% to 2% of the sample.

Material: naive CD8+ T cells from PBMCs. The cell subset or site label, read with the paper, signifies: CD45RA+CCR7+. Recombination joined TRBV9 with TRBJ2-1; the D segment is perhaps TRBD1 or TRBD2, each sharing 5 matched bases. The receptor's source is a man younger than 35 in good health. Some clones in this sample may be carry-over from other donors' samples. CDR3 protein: CASSVPRESEQFF. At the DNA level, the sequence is TGTGCCAGCAGCGTACCCAGGGAGAGTGAGCAGTTCTTC. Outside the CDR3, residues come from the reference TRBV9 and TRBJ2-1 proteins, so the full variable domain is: DSGVTQTPKHLITATGQRVTLRCSPRSGDLSVYWYQQSLDQGLQFLIQYYNGEERAKGNILERFSAQQFPDLHSELNLSSLELGDSALYFCASSVPRESEQFFGPGTRLTVL.